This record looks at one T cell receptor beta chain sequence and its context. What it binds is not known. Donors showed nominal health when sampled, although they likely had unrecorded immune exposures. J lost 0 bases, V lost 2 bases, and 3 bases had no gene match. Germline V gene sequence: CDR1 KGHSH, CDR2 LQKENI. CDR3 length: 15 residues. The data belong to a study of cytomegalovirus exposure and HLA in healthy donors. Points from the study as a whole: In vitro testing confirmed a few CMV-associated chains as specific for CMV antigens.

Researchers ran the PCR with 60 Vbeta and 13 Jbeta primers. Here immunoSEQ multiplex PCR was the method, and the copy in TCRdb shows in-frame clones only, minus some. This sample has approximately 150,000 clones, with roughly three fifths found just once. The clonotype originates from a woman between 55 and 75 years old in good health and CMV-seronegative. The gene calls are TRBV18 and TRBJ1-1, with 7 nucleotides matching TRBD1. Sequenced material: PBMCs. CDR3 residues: CASSPRDRVNTEAFF. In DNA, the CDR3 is TGTGCCAGCTCACCAAGAGACAGGGTGAACACTGAAGCTTTCTTT. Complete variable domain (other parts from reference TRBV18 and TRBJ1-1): NAGVMQNPRHLVRRRGQEARLRCSPMKGHSHVYWYRQLPEEGLKFMVYLQKENIIDESGMPKERFSAEFPKEGPSILRIQQVVRGDSAAYFCASSPRDRVNTEAFFGQGTRLTVV.